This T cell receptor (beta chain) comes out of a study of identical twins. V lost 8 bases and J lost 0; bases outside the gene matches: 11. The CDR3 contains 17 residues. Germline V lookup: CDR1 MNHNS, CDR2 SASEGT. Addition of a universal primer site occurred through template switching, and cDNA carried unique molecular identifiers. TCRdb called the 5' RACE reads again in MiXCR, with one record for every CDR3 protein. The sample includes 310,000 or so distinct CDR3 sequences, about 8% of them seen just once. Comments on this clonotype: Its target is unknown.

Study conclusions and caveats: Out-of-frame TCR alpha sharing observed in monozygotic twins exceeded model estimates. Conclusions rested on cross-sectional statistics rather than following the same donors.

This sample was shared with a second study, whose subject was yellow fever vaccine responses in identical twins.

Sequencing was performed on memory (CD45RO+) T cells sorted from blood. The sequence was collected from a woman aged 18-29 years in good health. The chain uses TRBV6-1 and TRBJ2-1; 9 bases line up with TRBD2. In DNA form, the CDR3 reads TGTGCCAGCTGGGGAGCGGGGGGTTCCGGCTCCTACAATGAGCAGTTCTTC. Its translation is CASWGAGGSGSYNEQFF.